The rows below give T cell receptor beta chains drawn from one sample of a study of blood T cells in healthy people across ages. MiXCR, applied by TCRdb to the 5' RACE reads, yields one record per CDR3 protein. The sample lists 600,000 to 850,000 distinct CDR3 sequences, roughly 47% occurring once. The sequencing sample was made of blood. The receptors derive from a woman between 55 and 75 years old in good health. Both conserved end residues are part of each CDR3. The order of the fields is V gene, J gene, D gene, clone size, CDR3 DNA, CDR3 protein. D genes are given only for firm matches. For some rows the clone size is stated as once, few or many, or as a class when expanded; others skip it.

TRBV30	TRBJ2-4	TRBD2	.	TGTGCCTGGAGTGGACTAGCGGGGGGCCGGAGGGCCAAAAACATTCAGTACTTC	CAWSGLAGGRRAKNIQYF
TRBV5-1	TRBJ2-7	.	many	TGCGCCAGCAGCTTGGGGTTCTACGAGCAGTACTTC	CASSLGFYEQYF
TRBV20-1	TRBJ2-1	.	.	TGCAGTGCTAGATTCACCCCACCGGGGGCCTACAATGAGCAGTTCTTC	CSARFTPPGAYNEQFF
TRBV7-6	TRBJ2-2	TRBD1	few	TGTGCCAGCAGCTTAGACAGGGGGCTTAACGGGGAGCTGTTTTTT	CASSLDRGLNGELFF
TRBV2	TRBJ2-1	TRBD2	.	TGTGCCAGCAGTGTCCCCGCAGAAATGGGACTAGCGTCGAATGAGCAGTTCTTC	CASSVPAEMGLASNEQFF
TRBV20-1	TRBJ2-5	TRBD1	few	TGCAGTGCCGTATGGACAGGGCGGCAAGAGACCCAGTACTTC	CSAVWTGRQETQYF
TRBV6-1	TRBJ2-5	.	.	TGTGCCAGCCTAGCTTCCCACGGGGCCCTAAGGAGGGAGACCCAGTACTTC	CASLASHGALRRETQYF
TRBV28	TRBJ2-3	.	.	TGTGCCAGCAGTTTAGCCGTGGGCGGCACAGATACGCAGTATTTT	CASSLAVGGTDTQYF
TRBV12-3/TRBV12-4	TRBJ1-2	.	.	TGTGCCAGCAGGGCCAACTCTGGGGTGCAGGGCTACACCTTC	CASRANSGVQGYTF
TRBV4-3	TRBJ1-5	.	.	TGCGCCAGCAGCCAAGAGACATCGGGATATCAGCCCCAGCATTTT	CASSQETSGYQPQHF
TRBV20-1	TRBJ2-3	TRBD2	.	TGCAGTGCTAGAGATATCACCGGGACTAGCGGGGGAGGGGGCACAGATACGCAGTATTTT	CSARDITGTSGGGGTDTQYF
TRBV7-2	TRBJ1-3	.	.	TGTGCCAGCAGCTGGACCGGGGAATCTGGAAACACCATATATTTT	CASSWTGESGNTIYF
TRBV11-3	TRBJ2-3	TRBD2	.	TGTGCCAGCAGCTCGGGCGTGGCGACTAGCGGTAACACAGATACGCAGTATTTT	CASSSGVATSGNTDTQYF
TRBV20-1	TRBJ2-7	TRBD2	.	TGCAGTGCCCCCGGGACTAGCGGGAGGGGAGATGAGCAGTACTTC	CSAPGTSGRGDEQYF
TRBV27	TRBJ1-2	TRBD1	many	TGTGCCAGCAGTCCGGGACAGGGGGCTGACTATGGCTACACCTTC	CASSPGQGADYGYTF
TRBV7-6	TRBJ2-5	TRBD2	.	TGTGCCAGCAGCTTAGACGGGGGGGCCTACAATGAGCAGTACTTC	CASSLDGGAYNEQYF
TRBV5-4	TRBJ2-1	TRBD2	.	TGTGCCAGCAGCTCCCCCATAAGCGGGGGGCGCCGGAAGTTCTTC	CASSSPISGGRRKFF
TRBV7-3	TRBJ2-1	.	.	TGTGCCAGCAGCTTAAATCATCAGGGTCATGAGCAGTTCTTC	CASSLNHQGHEQFF
TRBV7-9	TRBJ2-3	.	.	TGTGCCAGCAGCGGCACTCTAGGCGGAGTCACAGATACGCAGTATTTT	CASSGTLGGVTDTQYF
TRBV6-6	TRBJ2-7	TRBD2	.	TGTGCCAGCAGTTACTCGATAGCGGGAGACGACGAGCAGTACTTC	CASSYSIAGDDEQYF
TRBV4-2	TRBJ2-3	TRBD2	few	TGTGCCAGCAGACGGGGACTAGCGGGACGAGGTAGCACAGATACGCAGTATTTT	CASRRGLAGRGSTDTQYF
TRBV13	TRBJ2-3	.	.	TGTGCCAGCAGCTTAGGCCCTCTAAGCACAGATATGCAGTATTTT	CASSLGPLSTDMQYF
TRBV7-9	TRBJ2-5	TRBD2	.	TGTGCCAGCAGCTTACCTACCCTAGCGGGGGGAGAAGAGACCCAGTACTTC	CASSLPTLAGGEETQYF
TRBV3-1	TRBJ2-5	.	.	TGTGCCAGCAGCCCGCGTCTAGGGAATGAGCAGTACTTC	CASSPRLGNEQYF
TRBV28	TRBJ2-7	TRBD1	few	TGTGCCAGCAGTGACAGGGCCCACGAGCAGTACTTC	CASSDRAHEQYF
TRBV13	TRBJ2-1	.	few	TGTGCCAGCAGCTTAGCCGATGAGCAGTTCTTC	CASSLADEQFF
TRBV2	TRBJ2-1	TRBD1	once	TGTGCCAGCAGGGGGACAGGAGACAATGAGCAGTTCTTC	CASRGTGDNEQFF
TRBV5-1	TRBJ2-3	TRBD1	few	TGCGCCAGCAGCTTGGCGGGACAGGGGGGTGCAGATACGCAGTATTTT	CASSLAGQGGADTQYF
TRBV2	TRBJ2-6	TRBD1	.	TGTGCCAGCAAGACAGGGCCCGGGGCCAACGTCCTGACTTTC	CASKTGPGANVLTF
TRBV7-9	TRBJ2-7	TRBD2	once	TGTGCCAGCAGAAAAGCGGGAGCCCCCGCCTACGAGCAGTACTTC	CASRKAGAPAYEQYF
TRBV27	TRBJ2-1	.	.	TGTGCCAGCAGTTTAGAAGGGGGTGGCTATGAGCAGTTCTTC	CASSLEGGGYEQFF
TRBV27	TRBJ2-7	.	.	TGTGCCAGCAGCGTGAACAGGGATTTCGAGCAGTACTTC	CASSVNRDFEQYF
TRBV4-3	TRBJ2-7	.	.	TGCGCCAGCAGACCCGGGGAAAACTACGAGCAGTACTTC	CASRPGENYEQYF
TRBV5-1	TRBJ1-5	.	.	TGCGCCAGCAGCGGCGGACCTAATCAGCCCCAGCATTTT	CASSGGPNQPQHF
TRBV12-3/TRBV12-4	TRBJ2-5	TRBD2	few	TGTGCCAGCAGTCCCCAAGGTAGCGGGTCCTGGACCCAGTACTTC	CASSPQGSGSWTQYF
TRBV12-3/TRBV12-4	TRBJ2-2	TRBD2	.	TGTGCCAGCACCGAAAGACTAGCAAACACCGGGGAGCTGTTTTTT	CASTERLANTGELFF
TRBV7-2	TRBJ2-7	.	few	TGTGCCAGCAGCTTAGTCACTGGCTACGAGCAGTACTTC	CASSLVTGYEQYF
TRBV28	TRBJ1-1	.	.	TGTGCCAGCAGTTTCAACAGGGTGAACACTGAAGCTTTCTTT	CASSFNRVNTEAFF
TRBV3-1	TRBJ2-1	TRBD2	few	TGTGCCAGCAGCCCCGGGACTAGCGGGAGCCGGGAGCAGTTCTTC	CASSPGTSGSREQFF
TRBV7-6	TRBJ2-5	TRBD2	.	TGTGCCAGCAGCTTAGTAGGACGCCCTAGCGGGAGTGGTGAGACCCAGTACTTC	CASSLVGRPSGSGETQYF
TRBV4-2	TRBJ2-1	TRBD2	.	TGTGCCAGCAGCCAAGATCCTAGCGGGATTGATGAGCAGTTCTTC	CASSQDPSGIDEQFF
TRBV7-9	TRBJ2-5	TRBD1	.	TGTGCCAGCAGTCGATACGGACAGGGGTACCAAGAGACCCAGTACTTC	CASSRYGQGYQETQYF
TRBV7-9	TRBJ2-7	.	few	TGTGCCAGCAGCCTTGAGAGGGCCGAGCAGTACTTC	CASSLERAEQYF
TRBV7-8	TRBJ2-3	.	.	TGTGCCAGCAGCTTATCTCGGATTAGCGGAAGCACAGATACGCAGTATTTT	CASSLSRISGSTDTQYF
TRBV6-2/TRBV6-3	TRBJ2-1	.	few	TGTGCCAGCGGGACCGGGGAGGACCACAATGAGCAGTTCTTC	CASGTGEDHNEQFF
TRBV25-1	TRBJ1-2	.	many	TGTGCCAGCAGTGATCTTTCCCACTATGGCTACACCTTC	CASSDLSHYGYTF
TRBV13	TRBJ2-1	TRBD2	.	TGTGCCAGCAGCTTAGGGTCCACTAGCGGGGGGCCAAGCAATGAGCAGTTCTTC	CASSLGSTSGGPSNEQFF
TRBV4-1	TRBJ2-5	.	.	TGCGCCAGCAGTCAAGAAGGAGGCAGCCCAGGGGAGCAGTACTTC	CASSQEGGSPGEQYF
TRBV7-8	TRBJ1-5	TRBD1	.	TGTGCCAGCAGCCGACTTGGGACAGCAAGGTATAGCAATCAGCCCCAGCATTTT	CASSRLGTARYSNQPQHF